This TCR beta chain was recorded in a study of blood T cells in healthy people across ages. This clonotype was detected only a few times. Next came a second PCR, run for about 6 to 11 cycles, which used a sample-barcoded 5' primer along with a J-beta primer mix. TCRdb ran MiXCR on the 5' RACE reads and lists one entry per CDR3 protein. The table includes hundreds of thousands of distinct CDR3 sequences, around a quarter detected once. CDR1 and CDR2 from the germline V gene are SGHTA and FQGNSA. The CDR3 sequence is 16 residues long. V was shortened by 5 bases and J by 4 bases, with 20 bases between the two germline ends. This same sample was also taken into another study, of T cells of mothers and their children. From that study: Healthy Caucasian mothers, a few in number, and their six children were the donors. Over 9.5 million reads per mother and some 2.9 million per child were obtained. Overlap ran slightly, non-significantly higher for related than unrelated mother-child pairs.

The sequenced material came from blood. The clonotype originates from a boy under 18 in good health. The chain employs TRBV7-2 and TRBJ2-5; D remains unclear. The CDR3 region has the DNA TGTGCCAGCAGCCCGCGCTCGGTGGGCCCCGGAGAGACCCAGTACTTC. Its translation: CASSPRSVGPGETQYF.